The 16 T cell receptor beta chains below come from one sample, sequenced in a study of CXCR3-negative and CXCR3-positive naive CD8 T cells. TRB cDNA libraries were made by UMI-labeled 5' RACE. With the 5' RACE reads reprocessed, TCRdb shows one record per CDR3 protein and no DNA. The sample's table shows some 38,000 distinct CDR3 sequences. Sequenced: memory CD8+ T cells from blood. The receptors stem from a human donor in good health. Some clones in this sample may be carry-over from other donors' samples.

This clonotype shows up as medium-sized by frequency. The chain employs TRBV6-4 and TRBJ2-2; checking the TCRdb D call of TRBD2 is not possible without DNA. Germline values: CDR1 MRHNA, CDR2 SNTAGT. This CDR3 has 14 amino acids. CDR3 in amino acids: CASSEGTSTGELFF.

CDR3 loop: CASSRRNEQFF. The chain is built from TRBV21-1 and TRBJ2-1. TRBV21-1 is shown as a pseudogene. The CDR3 extends over 11 amino acids.

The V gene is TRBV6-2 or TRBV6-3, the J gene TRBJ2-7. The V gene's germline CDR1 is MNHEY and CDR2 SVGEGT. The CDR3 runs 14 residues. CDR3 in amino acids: CASSYTQPAYEQYF.

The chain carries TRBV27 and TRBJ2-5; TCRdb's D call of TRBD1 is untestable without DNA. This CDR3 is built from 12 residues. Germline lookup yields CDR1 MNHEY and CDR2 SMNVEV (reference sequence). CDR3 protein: CASSPLGETQYF.

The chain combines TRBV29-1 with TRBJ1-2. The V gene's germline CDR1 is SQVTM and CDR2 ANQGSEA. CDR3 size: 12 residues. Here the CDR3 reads CSVETGVYGYTF.

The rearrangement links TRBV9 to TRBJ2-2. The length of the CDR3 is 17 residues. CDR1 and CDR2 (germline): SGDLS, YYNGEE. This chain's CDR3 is CASGVNFGNPNTGELFF.

The CDR3: CASSIGTSGSYEQFF. The chain links TRBV7-2 to TRBJ2-1; without DNA, the TCRdb call of TRBD2 cannot be checked. The V gene's germline CDR1 is SGHTA and CDR2 FQGNSA. The CDR3 is made up of 15 amino acids.

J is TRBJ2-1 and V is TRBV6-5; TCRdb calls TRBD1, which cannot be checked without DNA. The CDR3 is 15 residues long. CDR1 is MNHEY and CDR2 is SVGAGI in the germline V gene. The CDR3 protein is CASSYDSTTYNEQFF.

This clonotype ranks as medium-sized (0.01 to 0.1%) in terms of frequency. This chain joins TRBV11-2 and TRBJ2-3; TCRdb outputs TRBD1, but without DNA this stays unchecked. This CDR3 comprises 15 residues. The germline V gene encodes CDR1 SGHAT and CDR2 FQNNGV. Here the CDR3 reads CASSFGQGETDTQYF.

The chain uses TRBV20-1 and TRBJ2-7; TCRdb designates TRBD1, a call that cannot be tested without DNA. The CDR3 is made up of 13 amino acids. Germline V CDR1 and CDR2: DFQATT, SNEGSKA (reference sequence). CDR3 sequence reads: CSARDRTEYEQYF.

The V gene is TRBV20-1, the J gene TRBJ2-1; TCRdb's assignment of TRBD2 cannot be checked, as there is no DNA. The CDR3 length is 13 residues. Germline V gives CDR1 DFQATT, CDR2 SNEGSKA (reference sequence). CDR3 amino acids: CSAPRGSYNEQFF.

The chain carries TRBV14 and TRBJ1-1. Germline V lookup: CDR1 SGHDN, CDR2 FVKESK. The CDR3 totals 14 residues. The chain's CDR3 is CASSLTGTNTEAFF. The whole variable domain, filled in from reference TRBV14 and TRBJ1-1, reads EAGVTQFPSHSVIEKGQTVTLRCDPISGHDNLYWYRRVMGKEIKFLLHFVKESKQDESGMPNNRFLAERTGGTYSTLKVQPAELEDSGVYFCASSLTGTNTEAFFGQGTRLTVV.

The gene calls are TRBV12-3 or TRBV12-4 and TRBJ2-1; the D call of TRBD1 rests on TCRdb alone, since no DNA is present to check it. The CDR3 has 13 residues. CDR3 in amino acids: CASSLDRYNEQFF.

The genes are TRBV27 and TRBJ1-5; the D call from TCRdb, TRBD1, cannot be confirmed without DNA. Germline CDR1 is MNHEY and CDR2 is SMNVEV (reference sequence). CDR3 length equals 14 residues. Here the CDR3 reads CASSLWGGPQPQHF.

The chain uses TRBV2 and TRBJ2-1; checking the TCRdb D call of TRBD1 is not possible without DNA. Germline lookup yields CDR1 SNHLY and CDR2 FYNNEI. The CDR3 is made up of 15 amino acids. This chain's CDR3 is CASSKSGGAVHEQFF.

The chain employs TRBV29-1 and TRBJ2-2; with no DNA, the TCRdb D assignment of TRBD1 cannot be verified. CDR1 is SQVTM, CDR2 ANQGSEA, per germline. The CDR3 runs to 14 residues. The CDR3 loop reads CSVDGATDTGELFF.